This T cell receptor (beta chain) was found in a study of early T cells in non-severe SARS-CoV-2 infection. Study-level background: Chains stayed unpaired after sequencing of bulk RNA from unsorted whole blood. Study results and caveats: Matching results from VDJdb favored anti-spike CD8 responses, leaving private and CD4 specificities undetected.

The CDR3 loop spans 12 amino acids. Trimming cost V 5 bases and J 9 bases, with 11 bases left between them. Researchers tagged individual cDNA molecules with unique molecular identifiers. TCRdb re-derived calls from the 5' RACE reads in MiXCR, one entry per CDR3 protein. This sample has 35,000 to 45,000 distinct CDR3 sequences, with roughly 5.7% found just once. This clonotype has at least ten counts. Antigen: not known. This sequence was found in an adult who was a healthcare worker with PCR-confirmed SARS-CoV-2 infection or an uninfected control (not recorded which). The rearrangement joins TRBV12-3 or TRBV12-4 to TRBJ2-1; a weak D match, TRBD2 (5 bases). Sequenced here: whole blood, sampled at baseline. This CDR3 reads CASSRTDREQFF. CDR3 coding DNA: TGTGCCAGCAGTAGGACTGATCGTGAGCAGTTCTTC.